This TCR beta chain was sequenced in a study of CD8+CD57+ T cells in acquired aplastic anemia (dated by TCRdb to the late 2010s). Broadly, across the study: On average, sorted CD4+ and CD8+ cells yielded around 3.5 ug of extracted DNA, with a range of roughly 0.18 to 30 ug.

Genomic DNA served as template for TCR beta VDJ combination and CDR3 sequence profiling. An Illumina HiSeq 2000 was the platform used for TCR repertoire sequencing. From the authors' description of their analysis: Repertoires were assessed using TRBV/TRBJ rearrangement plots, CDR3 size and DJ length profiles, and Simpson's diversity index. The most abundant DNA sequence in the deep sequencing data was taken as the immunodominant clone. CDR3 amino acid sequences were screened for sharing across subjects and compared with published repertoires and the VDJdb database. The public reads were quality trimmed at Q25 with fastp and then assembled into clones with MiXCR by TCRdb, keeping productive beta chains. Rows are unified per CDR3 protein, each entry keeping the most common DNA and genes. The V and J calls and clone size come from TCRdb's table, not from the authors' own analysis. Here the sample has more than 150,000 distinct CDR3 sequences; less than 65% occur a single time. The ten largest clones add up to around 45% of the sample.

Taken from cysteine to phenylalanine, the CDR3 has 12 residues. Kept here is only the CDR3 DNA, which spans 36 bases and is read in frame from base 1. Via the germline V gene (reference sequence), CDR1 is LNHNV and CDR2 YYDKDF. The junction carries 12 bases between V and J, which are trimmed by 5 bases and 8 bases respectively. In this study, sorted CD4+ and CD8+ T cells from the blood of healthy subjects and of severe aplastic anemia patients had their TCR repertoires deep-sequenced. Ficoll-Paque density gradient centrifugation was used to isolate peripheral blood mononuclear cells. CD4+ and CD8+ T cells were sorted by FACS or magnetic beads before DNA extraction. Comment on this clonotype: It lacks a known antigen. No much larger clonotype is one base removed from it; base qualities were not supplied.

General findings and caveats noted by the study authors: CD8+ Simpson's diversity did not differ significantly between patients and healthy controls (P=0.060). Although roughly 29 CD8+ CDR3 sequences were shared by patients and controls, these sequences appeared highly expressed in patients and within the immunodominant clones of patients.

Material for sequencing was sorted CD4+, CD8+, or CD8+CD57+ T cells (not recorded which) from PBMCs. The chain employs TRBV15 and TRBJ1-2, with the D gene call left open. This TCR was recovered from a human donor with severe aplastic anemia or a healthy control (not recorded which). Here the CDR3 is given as CATSEANGGYTF. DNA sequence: TGTGCCACCAGCGAGGCGAACGGAGGCTACACCTTC.